Presented here are 18 T cell receptor beta chains from one specimen sequenced in a study of cytomegalovirus exposure and HLA in healthy donors. With 60 Vbeta and 13 Jbeta primers, the PCR was carried out. The data were produced by immunoSEQ multiplex PCR, yet TCRdb's version contains in-frame clones alone and is incomplete. The table records roughly 66,000 clones, roughly 69% of them present only once. The sequenced material came from PBMCs. Receptors originate from a woman in her forties or fifties in good health and CMV-seronegative.

The chain employs TRBV28 and TRBJ2-2; 7 positions agree with TRBD1. Germline V gene data show CDR1 as MDHEN and CDR2 as SYDVKM. The CDR3 consists of 16 residues. With 7 bases clipped from V and 6 bases from J, the junction kept 14 bases outside the gene matches. This chain's CDR3 is CASIPFGQGVAGELFF. The CDR3 DNA is TGTGCCAGCATCCCTTTTGGGCAGGGGGTGGCCGGGGAGCTGTTTTTT.

The CDR3 nucleotides read TGCGCCAGCAGCGACCAGGGACAGGGTGCCACTGAAGCTTTCTTT. Amino acid sequence: CASSDQGQGATEAFF. The chain carries TRBV5-1 and TRBJ1-1; 9 nucleotides line up with TRBD1. V trimming: 4 bases; J trimming: 4 bases; junction bases outside the gene matches: 8. The germline V gene encodes CDR1 SGHRS and CDR2 YFSETQ. This CDR3 comprises 15 residues. Drawing the rest from reference TRBV5-1 and TRBJ1-1, the complete variable domain is KAGVTQTPRYLIKTRGQQVTLSCSPISGHRSVSWYQQTPGQGLQFLFEYFSETQRNKGNFPGRFSGRQFSNSRSEMNVSTLELGDSALYLCASSDQGQGATEAFFGQGTRLTVV.

The sample holds a few counts of this clone. The V gene is TRBV14, the J gene TRBJ2-1; no clear D gene. The CDR3 totals 14 residues. Germline V gene sequence: CDR1 SGHDN, CDR2 FVKESK. V was clipped by 0 bases and J by 6 bases, with 9 bases between them. Here the CDR3 DNA reads TGTGCCAGCAGCCAAGATCTATCCGGCAATGAGCAGTTCTTC. Protein product: CASSQDLSGNEQFF.

The chain employs TRBV2 and TRBJ1-2; D remains ambiguous. The V and J ends lost 6 bases and 2 bases respectively, with 10 bases between them. The length of the CDR3 is 13 residues. The germline CDR1 and CDR2 sequences are SNHLY and FYNNEI. The DNA for the CDR3 is TGTGCCAGCAGCCCCGGTTGGAACTATGGCTACACCTTC. Protein sequence: CASSPGWNYGYTF.

This rearrangement joins TRBV29-1 to TRBJ2-3; D call uncertain. Trimming stripped 2 bases from V and 2 bases from J, with 14 bases between. This CDR3 contains 15 residues. Germline loops: CDR1 SQVTM, CDR2 ANQGSEA. The CDR3 here is CSVELGGSATDTQYF. CDR3 nucleotides: TGCAGCGTTGAACTTGGCGGTAGTGCCACAGATACGCAGTATTTT.

This rearrangement joins TRBV25-1 to TRBJ2-7; TRBD1 aligns across 8 bases. Germline-derived CDR1 and CDR2 are MGHDK and SYGVNS. Trimming at V came to 6 bases and at J to 5 bases, leaving 3 bases not matched to a gene. This CDR3 has 12 residues. CDR3 residues: CASRQDRDEQYF. The CDR3 nucleotides read TGTGCCAGCAGGCAGGACAGGGACGAGCAGTACTTC.

The chain couples TRBV9 to TRBJ2-4; 8 positions agree with TRBD2. Germline values: CDR1 SGDLS, CDR2 YYNGEE. The CDR3 is 16 residues long. Trimming at V came to 0 bases and at J to 3 bases, leaving 5 bases not matched to a gene. The DNA of the CDR3 is TGTGCCAGCAGCGTAGCGGGAGGGGCGGGCAAAAACATTCAGTACTTC. Its translation is CASSVAGGAGKNIQYF. The variable domain in full, completed from reference TRBV9 and TRBJ2-4, reads DSGVTQTPKHLITATGQRVTLRCSPRSGDLSVYWYQQSLDQGLQFLIQYYNGEERAKGNILERFSAQQFPDLHSELNLSSLELGDSALYFCASSVAGGAGKNIQYFGAGTRLSVL.

V gene TRBV5-4 combines with J gene TRBJ1-1; possibly TRBD1 for D (5 bases). V lost 4 bases and J 7 bases, leaving 20 bases between the germline ends. Per germline, CDR1 SGHNT and CDR2 YYREEE (reference sequence). This CDR3 comprises 15 residues. The CDR3 is CASSQDWRGRNEAFF. CDR3 in DNA: TGTGCCAGCAGCCAGGACTGGAGGGGCAGGAATGAAGCTTTCTTT. Looking up the rest from reference TRBV5-4 and TRBJ1-1 gives the full variable domain: ETGVTQSPTHLIKTRGQQVTLRCSSQSGHNTVSWYQQALGQGPQFIFQYYREEENGRGNFPPRFSGLQFPNYSSELNVNALELDDSALYLCASSQDWRGRNEAFFGQGTRLTVV.

Comment on this clone: Other DNA sequences of this sample code for an identical CDR3. The chain is built from TRBV7-3 and TRBJ1-1; a possible D gene is TRBD1 (6 bases). Germline assignment: CDR1 SGHTA and CDR2 FQGTGA. The CDR3 extends over 14 amino acids. V lost 7 bases to trimming and J lost 1 base, with 13 bases between them. The CDR3 DNA reads TGTGCCAGCACCCTACAGGGTCGGAACACTGAAGCTTTCTTT. This translates into CASTLQGRNTEAFF.

The chain uses TRBV6-6 and TRBJ1-5; no firm D call. Germline CDR1 is MNHNY and CDR2 is SVGAGI (reference sequence). The CDR3 runs 11 residues. The germline V and J ends were trimmed by 6 bases and 4 bases, with 4 bases remaining between them. CDR3 DNA sequence: TGTGCCAGCAGCCCGAATCAGCCCCAGCATTTT. Translation: CASSPNQPQHF.

The V and J genes are TRBV27 and TRBJ1-1; D is ambiguous. V lost 5 bases and J lost 2, with 9 bases in between. The CDR3 has 13 amino acids. Germline V gives CDR1 MNHEY, CDR2 SMNVEV (reference sequence). Here the CDR3 DNA reads TGTGCCAGCAGTACACGCCGAAACACTGAAGCTTTCTTT. Translated, it gives CASSTRRNTEAFF.

The V gene is TRBV6-1, the J gene TRBJ1-4, with D possibly matching TRBD1 (5 bases). V was clipped by 5 bases and J by 5 bases, with 9 bases between them. The length of the CDR3 is 13 residues. Germline-derived CDR1 and CDR2 are MNHNS and SASEGT. CDR3 sequence (DNA): TGTGCCAGCAGTTTCAGGGCAAATGAAAAACTGTTTTTT. As protein: CASSFRANEKLFF.

The CDR3 region has the DNA TGTGCCAGTAATGAAAAAATGGGACAGGGCGGCAATCAGCCCCAGCATTTT. It translates to CASNEKMGQGGNQPQHF. V gene TRBV19 combines with J gene TRBJ1-5; 9 bases align to TRBD1. With V trimmed by 7 bases and J by 2 bases, 12 bases remained unmatched. Germline V gives CDR1 LNHDA, CDR2 SQIVND (reference sequence). CDR3 length: 17 residues. Full variable domain (missing parts from reference TRBV19 and TRBJ1-5): DGGITQSPKYLFRKEGQNVTLSCEQNLNHDAMYWYRQDPGQGLRLIYYSQIVNDFQKGDIAEGYSVSREKKESFPLTVTSAQKNPTAFYLCASNEKMGQGGNQPQHFGDGTRLSIL.

The V and J genes are TRBV19 and TRBJ1-1, with D perhaps matching TRBD1 (6 bases). This CDR3 has 12 residues. Germline V CDR1 and CDR2: LNHDA, SQIVND (reference sequence). Trimming left V 3 bases short and J 11 bases short, with 13 bases between. CDR3 protein: CASSMYTGMAFF. The CDR3 coding sequence is TGTGCCAGTAGTATGTATACAGGGATGGCTTTCTTT.

V usage is TRBV4-1 and J usage is TRBJ2-6; TRBD1 agrees at 7 bases. The CDR3 totals 14 residues. Germline CDR1 reads MGHRA; CDR2 reads YSYEKL. The junction had 5 bases not matched to a gene; V was cut back by 0 bases and J by 12 bases. CDR3 bases: TGCGCCAGCAGCCAAGATCTAACAGGGGTCGTCCTGACTTTC. Its protein is CASSQDLTGVVLTF.

A single count supports this clone. The chain recombines TRBV10-3 with TRBJ2-1; 7 nucleotides align to TRBD2. CDR3 size: 15 residues. Germline V gives CDR1 ENHRY, CDR2 SYGVKD. Trimming at V came to 5 bases and at J to 6 bases, leaving 10 bases not matched to a gene. The CDR3 DNA reads as TGTGCCATCAGTCTCTCTGGGGAGGGAAGCAATGAGCAGTTCTTC. Translated: CAISLSGEGSNEQFF.

The genes are TRBV28 and TRBJ1-1; a possible D gene is TRBD1 (6 bases). Germline V gene lookup returns CDR1 MDHEN and CDR2 SYDVKM. The CDR3 loop spans 17 amino acids. Between the trimmed V and J ends, which lost 6 bases and 3 bases, there was a span of 23 bases. The CDR3 loop is CASSPGDARGSDTEAFF. DNA for the CDR3: TGTGCCAGCAGCCCTGGGGATGCCAGGGGCTCGGACACTGAAGCTTTCTTT.

The sample holds one count of this clone. This chain links TRBV7-2 with TRBJ2-1; D possibly corresponds to TRBD2 (6 bases). CDR1 is SGHTA, CDR2 FQGNSA, per germline. CDR3 length: 16 amino acids. Trimming shortened V by 5 bases and J by 4 bases, and 18 bases separated the two germline ends. CDR3 bases: TGTGCCAGCAGCCCGGGGGAAGGGGCTTTATACAATGAGCAGTTCTTC. Translating gives CASSPGEGALYNEQFF.